The sequence of this T cell receptor (beta chain) was determined in a study of a mutant IDH1 vaccine in newly diagnosed glioma. Findings and limits, study-wide: Shifts in the top peripheral T cell clonotypes seemed unrelated to pseudoprogression.

Data came from immunoSEQ multiplex PCR; TCRdb stores just in-frame clones and leaves some out. The profile shows about 27,000 clones, over 60% of them singletons. Germline V gene lookup returns CDR1 SQVTM and CDR2 ANQGSEA. The CDR3 extends over 14 amino acids. V shed 3 bases and J shed 7 bases, with 18 bases lying between them. Time point of the sample: week 35, safety follow-up. Doses comprised 300 ug of mutant IDH1 20-mer peptide each, plus topical imiquimod. On this clone itself: No antigen is known for it.

V gene TRBV29-1 combines with J gene TRBJ1-1, with a possible D match to TRBD1 (6 bases). This clonotype was obtained from a man in his forties or fifties with glioma. Sequenced here: PBMCs, sampled from a glioma patient whose treatment included an IDH1 peptide vaccine. This CDR3 reads CSVEPPGTNYEAFF. CDR3 bases: TGCAGCGTTGAGCCCCCCGGGACAAATTATGAAGCTTTCTTT.